This record covers a single T cell receptor (beta chain). This clone was counted between two and nine times. No cognate antigen has been identified for it. Base qualities are not provided; no much larger clone lies one nucleotide away. These data originate in a study of shared clonotypes between healthy human individuals (TCRdb year 2020). Describing the broader study: A couple of women and three men aged 18 to 49 years were included in the cohort. For each donor, CD4 naive and CD4 memory were each run on three plates, CD8 naive on two plates, and CD8 memory on one plate. To estimate repertoire size and how much clonotypes are shared between individuals, the study performed deep sequencing of blood TCR repertoires from a handful of healthy adults. To increase sequencing depth and limit assay-specific biases, TCR repertoire library preparation and sequencing were carried out by different laboratories using diverse techniques. Between about 0.85 and 9.5 billion PBMCs per donor were obtained by leukapheresis.

The donors were healthy, HIV-negative adults with no recently reported acute infections or vaccinations. Only Caucasian adults living in Nashville, Tennessee, USA were represented among the donors. Magnetic negative selection was used to enrich CD4+ T cells, after which naive cells were positively selected on CD45RA and the negative fraction became the memory subset. Blood was obtained by leukapheresis, after which PBMCs were separated by Ficoll-Histopaque density gradient centrifugation and cryopreserved in liquid nitrogen vapor phase. Analytical flow cytometry was used to check the purity and quantity of every magnetically sorted T cell population. From each sorted fraction, genomic DNA was isolated and quantified by UV absorbance on a Nanodrop 2000c. Between the V and J ends, shortened by 6 bases and 0 bases respectively, the junction contains 9 bases. The CDR3 spans 14 residues, from the cysteine through the phenylalanine. Only CDR3 DNA is held: 42 bases, read in frame from base 1. CDR1 and CDR2 are read off the germline V gene as WSHSY and SAAADI.

General findings and caveats noted by the study authors: Sampling was restricted to blood, and TCR repertoires in tissues likely differ from the TCR repertoires found in blood. Clonotypes shared by all four sorted-subset donors showed higher generation probabilities than non-shared clonotypes. The small number of donors limited the genetic and exposure-history diversity represented. Based on pairwise subsampling, the degree of clonotype sharing among donors was expected to be affected by sequencing depth. Even with the large sequencing depth, rarefaction of the sorted-subset datasets indicated that sequencing was incomplete. Roughly 5% of naive CD4, more than 3% of naive CD8, approximately 2% of memory CD4, and 0.4% of memory CD8 clonotypes were shared across several donors. Larger estimated clonotype richness was generally found for naive subsets than for memory subsets.

Using the deep immunoSEQ assay, TCR CDR3 regions were amplified from genomic DNA by multiplex PCR. Genomic DNA extracted from each cell subset was distributed evenly over all wells of several immunoSEQ 96-well plates, and each plate served as one replicate. For sorted subsets, 150 to 250 ng genomic DNA, equal to about 30,000 T cell genomes, was loaded into each replicate PCR. Purified libraries were measured with a Qubit 3.0 fluorometer, size-checked on a Bioanalyzer 2100, and measured again with the KAPA Library Quantification kit. Every immunoSEQ 96-well plate was sequenced on a dedicated single-read 150-cycle Illumina NextSeq 550 flow cell. Per the authors' processing: Because only junctional sequences without quality scores were contained in the immunoSEQ output, filtering matching that applied to full-length reads could not be performed. Sequences were annotated with PyIR, a Python wrapper for IgBLAST v1.9, using IMGT germline references to assign V/J genes and CDR3. Any read was removed if the V/J assignment was weak (E-value above 1e-6), the CDR3 was missing, or the read contained stop codons, out-of-frame junctions, or ambiguous translated residues. A V3J clonotype was defined by an identical inferred V gene, J gene, and CDR3 amino acid sequence. To compute the percentage overlap between repertoires, the number of shared unique clonotypes was divided by the size of the smaller repertoire. RTK rarefaction, the Chao1 estimator, and Recon v2.1 estimates of unobserved clonotypes were used to assess repertoire richness. For all TCRbeta clonotypes obtained by the gDNA method from a few donors, generation probabilities were computed with OLGA. In TCRdb, the immuneACCESS table is reduced to in-frame sequences with V and J assigned. These tables do not hold every clone; where another copy was compared, an unresolved V gene accounts for under half, and the others remain unexplained. From that table come the V and J calls and clone size; the DNA was used to work out D and trimming. The sample table records about 1.1 million clones; 60% to 80% of these occur just once. The ten largest clones represent 0.85% to 1% of the sample.

The chain employs TRBV10-2 and TRBJ2-4; a confident D gene designation cannot be given. The clonotype was recovered from a man between 18 and 29 years old in good health. Some clones in this sample may be carry-over from other donors' samples. Sequenced sample: memory CD4+ T cells from PBMCs. Interpreted using the paper, the cell subset or site label stands for: CD45RA-negative fraction. The bases read TGCGCCAGCAGGGACGGTCTAGCCAAAAACATTCAGTACTTC. The encoded protein is CASRDGLAKNIQYF.